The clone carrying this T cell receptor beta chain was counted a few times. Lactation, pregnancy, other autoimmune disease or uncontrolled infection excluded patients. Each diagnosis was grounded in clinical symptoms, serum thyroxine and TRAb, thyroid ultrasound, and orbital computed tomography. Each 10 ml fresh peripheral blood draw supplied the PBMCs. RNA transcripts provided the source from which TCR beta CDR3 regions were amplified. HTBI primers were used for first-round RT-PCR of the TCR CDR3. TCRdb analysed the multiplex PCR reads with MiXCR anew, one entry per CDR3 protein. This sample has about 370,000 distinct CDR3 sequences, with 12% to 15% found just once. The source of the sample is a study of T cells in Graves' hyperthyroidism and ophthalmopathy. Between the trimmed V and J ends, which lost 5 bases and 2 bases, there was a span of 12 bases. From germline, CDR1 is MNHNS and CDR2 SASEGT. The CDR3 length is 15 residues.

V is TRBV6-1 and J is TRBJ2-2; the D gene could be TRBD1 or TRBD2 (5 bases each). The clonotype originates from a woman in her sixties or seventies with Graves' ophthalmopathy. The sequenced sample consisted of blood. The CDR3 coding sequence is TGTGCCAGCAGTTCCATGGGGGTTAACACCGGGGAGCTGTTTTTT. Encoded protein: CASSSMGVNTGELFF.